This T cell receptor beta chain is drawn from a study of blood T cell repertoires in COVID-19. Libraries were prepared by immunoSEQ multiplex PCR; TCRdb keeps only in-frame clonotypes and omits some of them. The repertoire has about 61,000 clones, around 90% of them found once; the top ten carry roughly 20%. The source is a woman older than 75 with active COVID-19. The sequencing input was peripheral blood.

The CDR3 coding sequence is TGTGCCAGCAGCGTAGGACCGGGGGGATGGGATACGCAGTATTTT. This sequence encodes CASSVGPGGWDTQYF. The chain links TRBV9 to TRBJ2-3; 7 positions match TRBD2. After removal of 0 bases from V and 6 bases from J, the junction contained 7 bases not matched to a gene. The germline V gene encodes CDR1 SGDLS and CDR2 YYNGEE. The CDR3 has 15 residues. The whole variable domain, remainder taken from reference TRBV9 and TRBJ2-3, is DSGVTQTPKHLITATGQRVTLRCSPRSGDLSVYWYQQSLDQGLQFLIQYYNGEERAKGNILERFSAQQFPDLHSELNLSSLELGDSALYFCASSVGPGGWDTQYFGPGTRLTVL.